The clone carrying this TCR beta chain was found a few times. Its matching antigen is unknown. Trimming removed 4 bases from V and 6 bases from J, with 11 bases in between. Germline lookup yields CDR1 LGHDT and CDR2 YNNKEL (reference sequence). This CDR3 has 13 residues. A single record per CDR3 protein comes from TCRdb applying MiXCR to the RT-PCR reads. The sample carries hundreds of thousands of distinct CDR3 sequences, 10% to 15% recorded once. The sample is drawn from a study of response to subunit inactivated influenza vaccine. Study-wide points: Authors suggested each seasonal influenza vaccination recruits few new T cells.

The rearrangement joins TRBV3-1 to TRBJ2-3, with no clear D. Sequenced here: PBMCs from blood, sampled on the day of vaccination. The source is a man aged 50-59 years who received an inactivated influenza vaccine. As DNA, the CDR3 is TGTGCCAGCAGCCCTCCGACGGTGGATACGCAGTATTTT. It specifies CASSPPTVDTQYF.